This T cell receptor beta chain comes out of a study of T cells in Graves' hyperthyroidism and ophthalmopathy. Findings of the study overall: Ophthalmopathy was separated from stable hyperthyroidism by a 13 V-J model. Blood also contained most expanded thyroid clonotypes above 0.001.

From RNA transcripts, TCR beta CDR3 regions were amplified. In the first-round RT-PCR of the TCR CDR3, the HTBI primer set was used. TCRdb ran MiXCR on the multiplex PCR reads and lists one entry per CDR3 protein. The table records roughly 290,000 distinct CDR3 sequences, approximately 15% of them present only once. Details on this clonotype: Antigen: not known.

Per the germline V gene, CDR1 is SGHDN and CDR2 is FVKESK. The CDR3 extends over 14 amino acids. Trimming left V 1 base short and J 4 bases short, with 10 bases between. An approximately 10 ml volume of fresh peripheral blood provided the PBMCs. The rearrangement joins TRBV14 to TRBJ1-2; D ambiguous. This sequence originates from a woman aged 60 to 75 with Graves' ophthalmopathy. Sequencing used blood. The CDR3 nucleotides are TGTGCCAGCAGCCAAGGGGCACAGTTCTATGGCTACACCTTC. Amino acids: CASSQGAQFYGYTF.